Listed below are T cell receptor beta chains from one sample, sequenced in a study of blood T cell repertoires in COVID-19. Only in-frame clones appear in the TCRdb table, and some are missing; sequencing was by immunoSEQ multiplex PCR. Here the sample spans some 180,000 clones, about 78% being singletons. Sequenced sample: peripheral blood. These TCRs come from a woman aged 45-65 years with active or convalescent COVID-19. CDR3s include the opening cysteine and the closing phenylalanine or tryptophan. Each record gives: CDR3 DNA, CDR3 protein, J gene, V gene, clone size, D gene. The D gene is left open where the match is weak. Clone size appears in some rows only: once, few, many, or a class for an expanded clone.

CDR3 DNA: TGTGCCAGCAGCCCGTCCGGCGGGAGAGGTGAGACCCAGTACTTC; CDR3 protein: CASSPSGGRGETQYF; J gene: TRBJ2-5; V gene: TRBV16; clone size: .; D gene: TRBD2
CDR3 DNA: TGTGCCAGCAGCTTAGGTTGGGGGGGAGATAATTCACCCCTCCACTTT; CDR3 protein: CASSLGWGGDNSPLHF; J gene: TRBJ1-6; V gene: TRBV7-9; clone size: few; D gene: .
CDR3 DNA: TGTGCCAGCAGCTTATGGAGCGTGGAGAGCTCCTACGAGCAGTACTTC; CDR3 protein: CASSLWSVESSYEQYF; J gene: TRBJ2-7; V gene: TRBV7-9; clone size: .; D gene: .
CDR3 DNA: TGCGCCAGCAGCCAAGATTGGGCCGGGGGGGGCCGATCCTACGAGCAGTACTTC; CDR3 protein: CASSQDWAGGGRSYEQYF; J gene: TRBJ2-7; V gene: TRBV4-3; clone size: .; D gene: TRBD2
CDR3 DNA: TGTGCCAGCAGCGGCAGCGGGAGCCTGAGCGGGGAGCTGTTTTTT; CDR3 protein: CASSGSGSLSGELFF; J gene: TRBJ2-2; V gene: TRBV7-2; clone size: .; D gene: TRBD2
CDR3 DNA: TGTGCCAGCAGCTGGTGGAGTCCAGAAGCTTTCTTT; CDR3 protein: CASSWWSPEAFF; J gene: TRBJ1-1; V gene: TRBV6-5; clone size: .; D gene: .
CDR3 DNA: TGTGCCAGCAGTGTCTCGTCTTTCGGGTGGTATGACACTGAAGCTTTCTTT; CDR3 protein: CASSVSSFGWYDTEAFF; J gene: TRBJ1-1; V gene: TRBV5-6; clone size: .; D gene: .
CDR3 DNA: TGTGCCAGCAGTGGAGGACAGAACTACAATGAGCAGTTCTTC; CDR3 protein: CASSGGQNYNEQFF; J gene: TRBJ2-1; V gene: TRBV2; clone size: .; D gene: .
CDR3 DNA: TGTGCCAGCAGCTTAGTCTTGGTACTCACCGGGGAGCTGTTTTTT; CDR3 protein: CASSLVLVLTGELFF; J gene: TRBJ2-2; V gene: TRBV7-9; clone size: .; D gene: .
CDR3 DNA: TGTGCCAGCAGTTTAGGGGGGAATCGAGATACGCAGTATTTT; CDR3 protein: CASSLGGNRDTQYF; J gene: TRBJ2-3; V gene: TRBV28; clone size: .; D gene: .
CDR3 DNA: TGTGCCAGCAGCCCACAGGGGAGCTATGGCTACACCTTC; CDR3 protein: CASSPQGSYGYTF; J gene: TRBJ1-2; V gene: TRBV11-2; clone size: .; D gene: TRBD1
CDR3 DNA: TGTGCCAGCACTCGGGACAGGGAGACTGAAGCTTTCTTT; CDR3 protein: CASTRDRETEAFF; J gene: TRBJ1-1; V gene: TRBV2; clone size: .; D gene: TRBD1
CDR3 DNA: TGTGCCAGCAGCATTACGGGGGGCAGGCAAGAAAAACTGTTTTTT; CDR3 protein: CASSITGGRQEKLFF; J gene: TRBJ1-4; V gene: TRBV6-5; clone size: .; D gene: .
CDR3 DNA: TGTGCCAGCAGTTTTAGGGGAAATGTTTCACCCCTCCACTTT; CDR3 protein: CASSFRGNVSPLHF; J gene: TRBJ1-6; V gene: TRBV28; clone size: .; D gene: .
CDR3 DNA: TGTGCCAGTAGTATGAGTCCCCCCCCGATGAACACTGAAGCTTTCTTT; CDR3 protein: CASSMSPPPMNTEAFF; J gene: TRBJ1-1; V gene: TRBV19; clone size: .; D gene: .
CDR3 DNA: TGTGCCAGTAGTATAGGCCGGCGCCCCGGGACAACGGATTCACCCCTCCACTTT; CDR3 protein: CASSIGRRPGTTDSPLHF; J gene: TRBJ1-6; V gene: TRBV19; clone size: .; D gene: .
CDR3 DNA: TGTGCCAGCAGCTTGGTAGGAGGGAACTCCTACAATGAGCAGTTCTTC; CDR3 protein: CASSLVGGNSYNEQFF; J gene: TRBJ2-1; V gene: TRBV7-2; clone size: .; D gene: .
CDR3 DNA: TGTGCCTGGAGTGGAGGTGAAGGGGTGAACACTGAAGCTTTCTTT; CDR3 protein: CAWSGGEGVNTEAFF; J gene: TRBJ1-1; V gene: TRBV30; clone size: .; D gene: .
CDR3 DNA: TGTGCCAGCAGCTTGGGGGGTTCCGAGCAGTACTTC; CDR3 protein: CASSLGGSEQYF; J gene: TRBJ2-7; V gene: TRBV11-2; clone size: .; D gene: .
CDR3 DNA: TGTGCCAGCAGCTCAGACAGGGGGCGCGGAGAGACCCAGTACTTC; CDR3 protein: CASSSDRGRGETQYF; J gene: TRBJ2-5; V gene: TRBV5-4; clone size: .; D gene: TRBD1